This T cell receptor beta chain was identified in a study of blood T cells in healthy people across ages. Alongside a J-beta primer mix, a sample-barcoded 5' primer served in a second PCR lasting roughly 6 to 11 cycles. Carrying 12 random nucleotides, a template-switch adaptor labeled each individual cDNA molecule. One entry per CDR3 protein results from TCRdb running MiXCR on the 5' RACE reads. The data show about 780,000 distinct CDR3 sequences, approximately 59% seen once. This clonotype occurred a few times. Germline V CDR1 and CDR2: MNHEY, SVGAGI. The CDR3 runs to 15 residues. V lost 7 bases and J lost 0, with 16 bases in between.

Input material: blood. The sequence was obtained from a man younger than 45 in good health. This chain connects TRBV6-5 to TRBJ2-7; D gene ambiguous. CDR3 DNA sequence: TGTGCCAGCACCCGAAATCGGGCCAGCTCCTACGAGCAGTACTTC. Its protein is CASTRNRASSYEQYF.